This T cell receptor beta chain appears in the sequencing data of a study of cytomegalovirus exposure and HLA in healthy donors (dated by TCRdb to about 2017). Regarding the study in general: According to a later analysis, the roughly 120 validation repertoires were produced on the same platform as the 666 repertoires of the first cohort. The aim of the study was to test whether cataloging public T cell receptors could identify signatures of past pathogen exposure. In addition to the first cohort of around 670 subjects, a separate validation cohort of over 90 different subjects was used. To predict cytomegalovirus infection status, the study brought together high-throughput TCR immunosequencing, statistical association of individual TCRs with disease status, and machine learning.

The research as a whole found: The study gave a list of some 150 TCR beta chains associated with cytomegalovirus. Most TCR sequences were observed very rarely across donors, whereas some public TCRs were present in many individuals. The validation cohort had no HLA typing available for a later analysis, so co-occurrence within that cohort was assessed over all 130 or so repertoires. Cytomegalovirus status was reported to be diagnosed by the classifier with high specificity and sensitivity in both the original and validation cohorts. In vitro tests confirmed that a few of the cytomegalovirus-associated TCR beta chains recognize cytomegalovirus antigens. The authors suggested that the approach could potentially be extended to other disease states and immunological phenotypes. Of the cluster scores, about 94% were above 0 in a later analysis, which found that TCRs clustered in the first cohort also tended to co-occur in the 95 to 150 validation repertoires.

Comment on this clone: The specificity of this receptor is unknown. Base-call qualities are not available, and no considerably larger clone is one nucleotide away.

Separate from the approximately 670-subject first cohort, the validation cohort of roughly 130 subjects was the group to which the donors belonged. The germline V and J ends show losses of 5 bases and 4 bases respectively, and no gene match explains 3 bases of the junction. From a lookup of the germline V gene, CDR1 and CDR2 are MNHEY and SVGAGI. Including cysteine and phenylalanine, the CDR3 has 14 amino acids. The entry retains the CDR3 DNA only, 42 bases that are in frame from base 1. Library generation was performed with the immunoSEQ multiplex PCR assay. As for the original processing: A statistical classification framework was built to diagnose cytomegalovirus status from the catalog of TCR beta chain sequences. The source is immuneACCESS, and TCRdb retained only in-frame sequences with V and J called. Part of the clones is not carried over; for the studies checked, unresolved V genes explain less than half of this, and the remainder is unexplained. V and J calls and clone size are copied from that table; D and trimming were computed from the DNA. This sample lists 100,000 to 130,000 clones; approximately 86% were detected once. Jointly, the top ten make up about 3% of the sample.

The sample consisted of PBMCs. This TCR came from a woman younger than 30 in good health and CMV-seronegative. This chain joins TRBV6-5 to TRBJ1-5, with 9 bases aligning to TRBD1. DNA sequence: TGTGCCAGCAGTCCTGGACAGGGGAATCAGCCCCAGCATTTT. Translated, this gives CASSPGQGNQPQHF.